This TCR beta chain was recovered during a study of tumor-infiltrating lymphocytes in oesophageal squamous cell carcinoma. The CDR3 sequence is 16 residues long. The germline V and J ends were trimmed by 4 bases and 0 bases, with 14 bases remaining between them. The germline V gene has CDR1 SGHRS and CDR2 YFSETQ. Each CDR3 protein gets one entry after TCRdb re-called the PCR reads with MiXCR. The data contain under 20,000 distinct CDR3 sequences, around 44% of them singletons. Sequenced input: esophageal tumor tissue. The rearrangement links TRBV5-1 to TRBJ2-1; a weak D match, TRBD1 (6 bases). The receptor was isolated from a male donor with esophageal squamous cell carcinoma. The CDR3 DNA follows: TGCGCCAGCAGCGCGGACAGACCAAGCTCCTACAATGAGCAGTTCTTC. Protein product: CASSADRPSSYNEQFF. Filled out from reference TRBV5-1 and TRBJ2-1, the complete variable domain reads KAGVTQTPRYLIKTRGQQVTLSCSPISGHRSVSWYQQTPGQGLQFLFEYFSETQRNKGNFPGRFSGRQFSNSRSEMNVSTLELGDSALYLCASSADRPSSYNEQFFGPGTRLTVL.